What follows are 4 T cell receptor beta chains derived from one specimen sequenced in a study of Graves' ophthalmopathy and Graves' hyperthyroidism. The TCR beta CDR3 regions underwent amplification from RNA transcripts. Second-round multiplex PCR came after a first-round RT-PCR that employed HTBI primers. One entry per CDR3 protein, called by TCRdb with MiXCR from the multiplex PCR reads. Here the sample spans hundreds of thousands of distinct CDR3 sequences, approximately 21% being singletons. Input material: peripheral blood. The origin of the receptors is a woman aged 18-35 years with stable Graves' hyperthyroidism. Some clones in this sample may be carry-over from other donors' samples.

This clonotype was observed many times. The CDR3 spells CASSSTGPGELFF. DNA of the CDR3: TGTGCCAGCAGCTCCACAGGGCCCGGGGAGCTGTTTTTT. The chain combines TRBV7-9 with TRBJ2-2; tentative D call: TRBD1 (6 bases). Trimming removed 4 bases at V and 6 bases at J, with 9 bases between. Germline CDR1 reads SEHNR; CDR2 reads FQNEAQ (reference sequence). The CDR3 covers 13 residues. The full variable domain, its missing parts supplied by reference TRBV7-9 and TRBJ2-2, is DTGVSQNPRHKITKRGQNVTFRCDPISEHNRLYWYRQTLGQGPEFLTYFQNEAQLEKSRLLSDRFSAERPKGSFSTLEIQRTEQGDSAMYLCASSSTGPGELFFGEGSRLTVL.

This clonotype was found a few times. Written as DNA, the CDR3 is TGTGCCAGCAGCACCACCCCGGGCCCGACCGGGCAGTACTTC. Its translation is CASSTTPGPTGQYF. The gene calls are TRBV11-1 and TRBJ2-7; no firm D call. The V gene lost 5 bases and the J gene lost 9 bases, with 20 bases spanning the gap. The CDR3 sequence is 14 residues long. Germline loops: CDR1 SGHAT, CDR2 FQDESV (reference sequence).

The sample holds many counts of this clonotype. CDR3 residues: CASSYSGLLNTEAFF. CDR3 in DNA: TGTGCCAGCAGTTACTCGGGACTGCTGAACACTGAAGCTTTCTTT. The genes are TRBV6-5 and TRBJ1-1; possible D gene TRBD1, 5 bases. Trimming removed 0 bases at V and 0 bases at J, with 8 bases between. Germline CDR1 reads MNHEY; CDR2 reads SVGAGI. The CDR3 spans 15 residues.

This clonotype appeared many times. This chain uses TRBV19 with TRBJ1-5; 8 bases agree with TRBD1. V trimming: 5 bases; J trimming: 7 bases; junction bases outside the gene matches: 7. Germline V gene sequence: CDR1 LNHDA, CDR2 SQIVND (reference sequence). The CDR3 runs 14 residues. The DNA of the CDR3 is TGTGCCAGTAGTTTACGACAGGGGAGACAGCCCCAGCATTTT. This codes for CASSLRQGRQPQHF.